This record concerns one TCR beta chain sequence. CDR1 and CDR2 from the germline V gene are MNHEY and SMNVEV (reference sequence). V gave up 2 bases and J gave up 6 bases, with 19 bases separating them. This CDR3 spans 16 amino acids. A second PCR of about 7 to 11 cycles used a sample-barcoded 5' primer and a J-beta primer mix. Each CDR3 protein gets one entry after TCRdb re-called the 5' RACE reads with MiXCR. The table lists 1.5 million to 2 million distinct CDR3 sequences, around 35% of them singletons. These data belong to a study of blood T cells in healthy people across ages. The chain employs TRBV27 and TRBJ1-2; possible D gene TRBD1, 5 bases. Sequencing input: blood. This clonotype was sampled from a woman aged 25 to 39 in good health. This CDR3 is CASSLDRDGGGDGYTF. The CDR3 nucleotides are TGTGCCAGCAGTTTAGACCGGGACGGAGGAGGTGATGGCTACACCTTC.